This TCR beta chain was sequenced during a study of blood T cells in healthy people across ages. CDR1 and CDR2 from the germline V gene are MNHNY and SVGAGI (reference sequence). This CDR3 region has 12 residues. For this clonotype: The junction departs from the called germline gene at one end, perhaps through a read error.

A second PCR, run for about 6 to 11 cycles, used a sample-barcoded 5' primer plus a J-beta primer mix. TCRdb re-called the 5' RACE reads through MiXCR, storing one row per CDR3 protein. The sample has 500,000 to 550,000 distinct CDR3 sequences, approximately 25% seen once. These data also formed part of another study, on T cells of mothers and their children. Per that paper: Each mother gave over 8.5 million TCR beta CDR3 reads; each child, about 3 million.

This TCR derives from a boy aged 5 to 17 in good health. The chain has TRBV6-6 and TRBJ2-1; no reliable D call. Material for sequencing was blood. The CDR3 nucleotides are TGTGCCAGCAGTTACTCGACCCAGAGGCCTTACTTC. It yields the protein CASSYSTQRPYF.